The 26 T cell receptor beta chains below come from one sample, sequenced in a study of naive and memory T cell subsets. Both TRBC1 and TRBC2 were covered by a beta constant-region primer of two equimolar oligonucleotides. Four rounds of PCR amplified the ligated cDNA using nested alpha and beta constant-region primers plus SP2. TCRdb reprocessed the UMI-ligation and nested PCR reads via MiXCR and lists one record per CDR3 protein. The table records about 120,000 distinct CDR3 sequences, approximately 37% of them present only once. Sequences were obtained from central memory CD4+ T cells from blood. Every receptor here comes from a human donor in good health.

This sequence joins TRBV30 and TRBJ2-5, with 10 bases lining up with TRBD2. Germline V CDR1 and CDR2: GTSNPN, SVGIG (reference sequence). Trimming at V came to 3 bases and at J to 3 bases, leaving 7 bases not matched to a gene. CDR3 length: 15 amino acids. The CDR3 sequence: CAWSGKGLAKETQYF. The DNA for the CDR3 is TGTGCCTGGAGCGGAAAGGGACTAGCGAAAGAGACCCAGTACTTC.

The CDR3 loop reads CASSYSGGRSHEQYF. The CDR3, as DNA: TGTGCCAGCAGTTACTCTGGCGGGAGGAGCCACGAGCAGTACTTC. J is TRBJ2-7 and V is TRBV6-6, with TRBD2 matching 8 bases. The CDR3 extends over 15 amino acids. V gave up 0 bases and J gave up 5 bases; unmatched junction bases: 6. CDR1 is MNHNY and CDR2 is SVGAGI in the germline V gene (reference sequence).

V gene TRBV9 combines with J gene TRBJ2-3; D is perhaps TRBD2 (6 bases). Germline CDR1 is SGDLS and CDR2 is YYNGEE. The V gene lost 3 bases and the J gene lost 4 bases, with 21 bases spanning the gap. The CDR3 sequence is 17 residues long. The CDR3 loop reads CASSAPLRDSRSDTQYF. The DNA for the CDR3 is TGTGCCAGCAGCGCCCCCCTCCGGGACTCGAGGTCAGATACGCAGTATTTT.

The rearrangement joins TRBV4-1 to TRBJ1-4, with D unresolved. CDR1 MGHRA and CDR2 YSYEKL come from the germline V gene. Trimming removed 1 base at V and 8 bases at J, with 14 bases between. The CDR3 loop spans 15 amino acids. DNA of the CDR3: TGCGCCAGCAGCCAAGGGTGGCAGGCGGGGGAAAAACTGTTTTTT. This sequence encodes CASSQGWQAGEKLFF.

This clonotype was detected only a few times. The rearrangement uses TRBV4-2 and TRBJ1-2, with D hard to call. The CDR3 is 13 amino acids. The V gene's germline CDR1 is LGHNA and CDR2 YNFKEQ. The V end lost 0 bases, the J end lost 2 bases, and 4 bases lay between the germline ends. The CDR3 DNA sequence: TGTGCCAGCAGCCAAGAGGAGAACTATGGCTACACCTTC. It is translated as CASSQEENYGYTF.

V usage is TRBV9 and J usage is TRBJ2-4; 14 bases fit TRBD2. The CDR3 runs to 20 residues. V gave up 3 bases and J gave up 0 bases; unmatched junction bases: 11. Germline V CDR1 and CDR2: SGDLS, YYNGEE. CDR3 sequence: CASSGEGTSGSILAKNIQYF. The CDR3, as DNA: TGTGCCAGCAGCGGCGAAGGGACTAGCGGGAGTATCCTAGCCAAAAACATTCAGTACTTC.

This clonotype was picked up a small number of times. The chain couples TRBV7-2 to TRBJ1-6; 7 nucleotides line up with TRBD1. Germline V lookup: CDR1 SGHTA, CDR2 FQGNSA. The V segment lost 4 bases and the J segment 6 bases; nucleotides outside the gene matches: 9. This CDR3 contains 16 residues. The CDR3 DNA reads TGTGCCAGCAGCTCACGAAGGGGGCGCGGTAATTCACCCCTCCACTTT. Amino acids: CASSSRRGRGNSPLHF.

The chain uses TRBV5-1 and TRBJ2-5; D might be TRBD2 (5 bases). The length of the CDR3 is 18 residues. CDR1 SGHRS and CDR2 YFSETQ come from the germline V gene. The V gene lost 0 bases and the J gene lost 2 bases, with 20 bases spanning the gap. CDR3 DNA sequence: TGCGCCAGCAGCTTGGGACTCCAGAGCGGAACCAATCAAGAGACCCAGTACTTC. It codes for CASSLGLQSGTNQETQYF.

The V and J genes are TRBV29-1 and TRBJ2-1; D remains ambiguous. Deletions cut 5 bases from V and 4 bases from J, with 3 bases between. CDR1 and CDR2 (germline): SQVTM, ANQGSEA. CDR3 length: 10 residues. CDR3 nucleotide sequence: TGCAGCGTTTTTTACAATGAGCAGTTCTTC. As protein: CSVFYNEQFF.

This clonotype was found a few times. The chain combines TRBV28 with TRBJ1-4, with 7 bases identical to TRBD1. Germline lookup yields CDR1 MDHEN and CDR2 SYDVKM. This CDR3 comprises 15 residues. J gave up 8 bases and V 2 bases, and 8 bases lay outside the gene matches. The CDR3: CASSLAGDSGEKLFF. The CDR3 DNA is TGTGCCAGCAGTTTAGCCGGGGACAGTGGAGAAAAACTGTTTTTT. The variable domain in full, completed from reference TRBV28 and TRBJ1-4, reads DVKVTQSSRYLVKRTGEKVFLECVQDMDHENMFWYRQDPGLGLRLIYFSYDVKMKEKGDIPEGYSVSREKKERFSLILESASTNQTSMYLCASSLAGDSGEKLFFGSGTQLSVL.

This clonotype appeared a few times. The CDR3 bases are TGTGCCAGCAGGATTGGGACAGTTAATCAGCCCCAGCATTTT. Protein sequence: CASRIGTVNQPQHF. This chain joins TRBV28 and TRBJ1-5; 7 nucleotides match TRBD1. Germline V lookup: CDR1 MDHEN, CDR2 SYDVKM. The CDR3 length is 14 residues. V gave up 6 bases and J gave up 4 bases; unmatched junction bases: 6. Supplemented by reference TRBV28 and TRBJ1-5, the full variable domain reads DVKVTQSSRYLVKRTGEKVFLECVQDMDHENMFWYRQDPGLGLRLIYFSYDVKMKEKGDIPEGYSVSREKKERFSLILESASTNQTSMYLCASRIGTVNQPQHFGDGTRLSIL.

This clonotype showed up many times. This chain joins TRBV7-8 and TRBJ2-5; 8 bases map to TRBD1. CDR1 SGHVS and CDR2 FQNEAQ come from the germline V gene. This CDR3 contains 14 residues. Unmatched junction bases numbered 6, after V lost 4 bases and J lost 5 bases. The CDR3 DNA reads as TGTGCCAGCAGCTCCCGGACAGGGTGGGAGACCCAGTACTTC. Its translation is CASSSRTGWETQYF.

This clonotype was picked up a small number of times. The rearrangement joins TRBV6-2 or TRBV6-3 to TRBJ1-1; no definite D call. V gave up 2 bases and J gave up 1 base, with 14 bases separating them. This CDR3 region has 16 residues. The germline gives CDR1 MNHEY, CDR2 SVGEGT. The CDR3 loop is CASSYALLQKNTEAFF. In DNA form, the CDR3 reads TGTGCCAGCAGTTACGCTTTGTTGCAGAAGAACACTGAAGCTTTCTTT.

This clonotype was found many times. The chain carries TRBV28 and TRBJ2-2; 7 nucleotides align to TRBD1. V dropped 4 bases and J dropped 6; count of bases not matched to a gene: 8. Germline V CDR1 and CDR2: MDHEN, SYDVKM. The CDR3 length is 15 residues. The CDR3 is CASSSPTTGPGELFF. The CDR3 DNA is TGTGCCAGCAGTTCTCCTACGACAGGGCCCGGGGAGCTGTTTTTT.

There are a few counts of this clonotype. The rearrangement uses TRBV7-2 and TRBJ2-5, with 9 bases aligning to TRBD2. Germline assignment: CDR1 SGHTA and CDR2 FQGNSA. Trimming cost V 2 bases and J 5 bases; bases outside gene matches: 6. CDR3 length: 15 amino acids. CDR3 nucleotides: TGTGCCAGCAGCTTACGGCAGCGGGAGGTTGAGACCCAGTACTTC. It specifies CASSLRQREVETQYF.

J is TRBJ1-5 and V is TRBV12-3 or TRBV12-4; D ambiguous. The V gene lost 8 bases and the J gene lost 0 bases, with 14 bases spanning the gap. The CDR3 covers 15 residues. CDR3 region: CASSNGQYSNQPQHF. CDR3 bases: TGTGCCAGCTCTAACGGGCAGTATAGCAATCAGCCCCAGCATTTT.

This rearrangement joins TRBV28 to TRBJ2-2; D is uncertain. This CDR3 is built from 13 residues. Trimming cost V 4 bases and J 6 bases, with 9 bases left between them. Germline V gene sequence: CDR1 MDHEN, CDR2 SYDVKM. This CDR3 is CASSSYLSGELFF. CDR3 DNA sequence: TGTGCCAGCAGTTCTTATTTATCCGGGGAGCTGTTTTTT. Filled out from reference TRBV28 and TRBJ2-2, the complete variable domain reads DVKVTQSSRYLVKRTGEKVFLECVQDMDHENMFWYRQDPGLGLRLIYFSYDVKMKEKGDIPEGYSVSREKKERFSLILESASTNQTSMYLCASSSYLSGELFFGEGSRLTVL.

This clonotype has a single count. The V call is TRBV5-1, the J call TRBJ2-1; 15 bases line up with TRBD2. V shed 2 bases, J shed 6 bases, and the junction held 3 bases outside the gene matches. The length of the CDR3 is 16 residues. The germline V gene has CDR1 SGHRS and CDR2 YFSETQ. The CDR3 loop reads CASSFGTSGRTNEQFF. DNA of the CDR3: TGCGCCAGCAGCTTCGGGACTAGCGGGAGGACCAATGAGCAGTTCTTC.

The chain combines TRBV20-1 with TRBJ1-1; D not certain. The germline gives CDR1 DFQATT, CDR2 SNEGSKA (reference sequence). The CDR3 runs to 12 residues. Deletions cut 6 bases from V and 7 bases from J, with 15 bases between. Here the CDR3 reads CSARDKLDEAFF. CDR3 DNA sequence: TGCAGTGCCCGCGACAAGTTGGATGAAGCTTTCTTT.

This clonotype was counted only a few times. The chain recombines TRBV4-2 with TRBJ2-3; 12 bases map to TRBD2. CDR1 is LGHNA and CDR2 is YNFKEQ in the germline V gene. Trimming cost V 0 bases and J 4 bases; bases outside gene matches: 8. This CDR3 contains 18 residues. The CDR3 coding sequence is TGTGCCAGCAGCCAAGATTTCCGGGGACTAGCGGGTGCAGATACGCAGTATTTT. Its protein is CASSQDFRGLAGADTQYF.

V is TRBV2 and J is TRBJ2-7, with a weak D call TRBD2 (5 bases). The V end was cut by 4 bases, the J end by 4 bases, with 17 bases between. The CDR3 sequence is 15 residues long. Germline V CDR1 and CDR2: SNHLY, FYNNEI. This chain's CDR3 is CASSAQALSGYEQYF. CDR3 nucleotides: TGTGCCAGCAGTGCTCAGGCTCTGTCGGGGTACGAGCAGTACTTC.

The chain couples TRBV5-1 to TRBJ2-3, with 8 bases fitting TRBD2. CDR1 and CDR2 (germline): SGHRS, YFSETQ. V lost 4 bases to trimming and J lost 1 base; unmatched junction nucleotides: 8. There are 16 residues in the CDR3. The CDR3 DNA is TGCGCCAGCAGCCGGGGGGGTCCCCGGGGCACAGATACGCAGTATTTT. Translation: CASSRGGPRGTDTQYF.

This clonotype was picked up one time. The rearrangement uses TRBV20-1 and TRBJ2-3; D uncertain. The CDR3 is 16 amino acids. CDR1 and CDR2 (germline): DFQATT, SNEGSKA (reference sequence). V shed 3 bases and J shed 0 bases, with 16 bases lying between them. CDR3 residues: CSASELRQRSTDTQYF. The CDR3 bases are TGCAGTGCTAGTGAGCTCAGGCAGAGGAGCACAGATACGCAGTATTTT.

The chain employs TRBV14 and TRBJ2-7; tentative D call: TRBD1 (5 bases). There are 13 residues in the CDR3. Germline CDR1 is SGHDN and CDR2 is FVKESK. Trimming cost V 4 bases and J 2 bases, with 9 bases left between them. CDR3 sequence: CASSPPDTYEQYF. CDR3 coding DNA: TGTGCCAGCAGCCCTCCGGACACCTACGAGCAGTACTTC. The full variable domain, its missing parts supplied by reference TRBV14 and TRBJ2-7, is EAGVTQFPSHSVIEKGQTVTLRCDPISGHDNLYWYRRVMGKEIKFLLHFVKESKQDESGMPNNRFLAERTGGTYSTLKVQPAELEDSGVYFCASSPPDTYEQYFGPGTRLTVT.

The chain is built from TRBV29-1 and TRBJ2-3; D possibly matches TRBD1 or TRBD2 (5 bases each). V shed 8 bases and J shed 4 bases, with 22 bases lying between them. This CDR3 region has 15 residues. Per the germline V gene, CDR1 is SQVTM and CDR2 is ANQGSEA. The CDR3 loop is CSSGKTGTSPDTQYF. The CDR3 region has the DNA TGCAGCTCTGGGAAAACCGGGACCTCACCAGATACGCAGTATTTT.

DNA of the CDR3: TGCAGTGCTAGTTCCAGGGGGCTTGGGGCCAACGTCCTGACTTTC. This codes for CSASSRGLGANVLTF. The V and J genes are TRBV20-1 and TRBJ2-6, with TRBD1 matching 8 bases. This CDR3 has 15 amino acids. V shed 3 bases, J shed 3 bases, and the junction held 4 bases outside the gene matches. Germline-derived CDR1 and CDR2 are DFQATT and SNEGSKA (reference sequence).